The rows below give T cell receptor beta chains drawn from one sample of a study of cytotoxic CD8 clonotypes in ibrutinib-treated CLL. Only in-frame clones appear in the TCRdb table, and some are missing; sequencing was by immunoSEQ multiplex PCR. The profile shows around 27,000 clones, less than 60% of them singletons. The material was PBMCs, obtained before ibrutinib treatment. The receptors stem from a human donor with chronic lymphocytic leukemia. Each CDR3 is given with its conserved first and last residue.

V gene: TRBV25-1; J gene: TRBJ2-3; CDR3 protein: CASSHTDTQYF
V gene: TRBV11-2; J gene: TRBJ2-7; CDR3 protein: CASSIPSRTYSYEQYF
V gene: TRBV19; J gene: TRBJ1-4; CDR3 protein: CASSREKLFF
V gene: TRBV7-2; J gene: TRBJ2-7; CDR3 protein: CASSLLGQGAGEQYF
V gene: TRBV6-6; J gene: TRBJ2-5; CDR3 protein: CASSYPETQETQYF
V gene: TRBV11-2; J gene: TRBJ1-1; CDR3 protein: CASSGLGTNTEAFF
V gene: TRBV10-3; J gene: TRBJ2-1; CDR3 protein: CAIMGQENAYNEQFF
V gene: TRBV4-1; J gene: TRBJ2-5; CDR3 protein: CASSQESGWETQYF
V gene: TRBV9; J gene: TRBJ2-6; CDR3 protein: CASSPRGSLSGANVLTF
V gene: TRBV28; J gene: TRBJ2-7; CDR3 protein: CASSFRGLPYEQYF
V gene: TRBV18; J gene: TRBJ1-5; CDR3 protein: CASSPRVGRDNQPQHF
V gene: TRBV19; J gene: TRBJ2-1; CDR3 protein: CASSPGTSRAIEQFF
V gene: TRBV11-3; J gene: TRBJ2-3; CDR3 protein: CASSPRLAGGDTQYF
V gene: TRBV4-3; J gene: TRBJ2-6; CDR3 protein: CASSQESPGRLIVTNVLTF
V gene: TRBV7-2; J gene: TRBJ2-7; CDR3 protein: CASSLETSRYYEQYF
V gene: TRBV18; J gene: TRBJ2-5; CDR3 protein: CASSPYAEETQYF
V gene: TRBV14; J gene: TRBJ2-5; CDR3 protein: CASSQGRVAQETQYF
V gene: TRBV7-6; J gene: TRBJ1-1; CDR3 protein: CASSRNPGTGYGGQYSEAFF
V gene: TRBV10-3; J gene: TRBJ2-5; CDR3 protein: CAISESKRRETQYF
V gene: TRBV5-1; J gene: TRBJ2-4; CDR3 protein: CASSLFQDPIAKNIQYF
V gene: TRBV5-1; J gene: TRBJ2-3; CDR3 protein: CASSSRQGAHQDTQYF
V gene: TRBV7-3; J gene: TRBJ2-1; CDR3 protein: CASSLIRTSGIYEQFF
V gene: TRBV2; J gene: TRBJ2-1; CDR3 protein: CASSTQGADEQFF
V gene: TRBV5-1; J gene: TRBJ2-7; CDR3 protein: CASSLIEGESLSYEQYF
V gene: TRBV7-2; J gene: TRBJ2-1; CDR3 protein: CASSLTGGTSSYNEQFF
V gene: TRBV10-3; J gene: TRBJ1-2; CDR3 protein: CAISDRDYGYTF
V gene: TRBV4-2; J gene: TRBJ2-1; CDR3 protein: CASSPRDGGLEQFF
V gene: TRBV6-1; J gene: TRBJ2-7; CDR3 protein: CASSPGRAYEQYF
V gene: TRBV25-1; J gene: TRBJ2-1; CDR3 protein: CASSEFGKNEQFF
V gene: TRBV9; J gene: TRBJ2-3; CDR3 protein: CASSLWGEPVDTQYF
V gene: TRBV28; J gene: TRBJ2-3; CDR3 protein: CASRLGDRPADTQYF
V gene: TRBV27; J gene: TRBJ1-1; CDR3 protein: CASSFTWDRDSEAFF
V gene: TRBV7-9; J gene: TRBJ2-7; CDR3 protein: CASSPKQGRVYEQYF
V gene: TRBV7-2; J gene: TRBJ1-3; CDR3 protein: CASMSINTIYF
V gene: TRBV7-9; J gene: TRBJ1-2; CDR3 protein: CASSDGWGRELGYTF
V gene: TRBV7-9; J gene: TRBJ2-2; CDR3 protein: CASSSVRPQGTGELFF
V gene: TRBV27; J gene: TRBJ2-1; CDR3 protein: CASSRQGLGFNEQFF
V gene: TRBV11-2; J gene: TRBJ2-5; CDR3 protein: CASSLGDTQYF
V gene: TRBV4-2; J gene: TRBJ2-6; CDR3 protein: CASSSGTGRSGANVLTF
V gene: TRBV6-4; J gene: TRBJ2-1; CDR3 protein: CASRQLPPVADRAWDNEQFF
V gene: TRBV28; J gene: TRBJ2-5; CDR3 protein: CASRSQETQYF
V gene: TRBV7-9; J gene: TRBJ1-2; CDR3 protein: CASRKGNSGYTF
V gene: TRBV28; J gene: TRBJ1-5; CDR3 protein: CASSKGLNQPQHF
V gene: TRBV6-1; J gene: TRBJ1-1; CDR3 protein: CASIDRGWGGEAFF
V gene: TRBV9; J gene: TRBJ2-5; CDR3 protein: CASSVTGTGLHQETQYF
V gene: TRBV11-2; J gene: TRBJ2-1; CDR3 protein: CASSLLRNEQFF
V gene: TRBV9; J gene: TRBJ1-1; CDR3 protein: CASSVAAGEAFF
V gene: TRBV27; J gene: TRBJ2-2; CDR3 protein: CASSLSYTGELFF